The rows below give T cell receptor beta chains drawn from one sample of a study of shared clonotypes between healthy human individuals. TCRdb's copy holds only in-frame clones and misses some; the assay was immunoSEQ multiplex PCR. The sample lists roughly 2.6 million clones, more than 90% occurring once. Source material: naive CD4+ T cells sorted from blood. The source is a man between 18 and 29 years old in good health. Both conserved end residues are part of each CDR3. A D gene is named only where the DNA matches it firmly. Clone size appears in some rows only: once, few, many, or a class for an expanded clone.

CASSLSGGTGELFF | TGTGCCAGTAGTCTGAGTGGGGGTACCGGGGAGCTGTTTTTT | TRBJ2-2 | TRBV19 | NA | NA
CASSQQGSDEQYF | TGCGCCAGCAGCCAACAGGGATCCGACGAGCAGTACTTC | TRBJ2-7 | TRBV5-1 | NA | NA
CASSSGGKGGEKLFF | TGTGCCAGCAGCTCCGGGGGGAAGGGCGGTGAAAAACTGTTTTTT | TRBJ1-4 | TRBV7-2 | NA | NA
CSVEQGRVAQYF | TGCAGCGTTGAGCAGGGGCGGGTGGCCCAGTACTTC | TRBJ2-5 | TRBV29-1 | NA | NA
CASSAPSTGLETQYF | TGTGCCAGCAGTGCCCCCTCGACAGGGTTGGAGACCCAGTACTTC | TRBJ2-5 | TRBV6-4 | NA | TRBD1
CAISDIRNGYTF | TGTGCCATCAGTGATATAAGGAACGGCTACACCTTC | TRBJ1-2 | TRBV10-3 | few | NA
CASRDGGRAEAFF | TGTGCCAGTAGGGATGGGGGCAGGGCTGAAGCTTTCTTT | TRBJ1-1 | TRBV19 | NA | NA
CASSPGGAGQPQHF | TGTGCCAGCAGTCCCGGGGGAGCTGGGCAGCCCCAGCATTTT | TRBJ1-5 | TRBV6-5 | NA | NA
CASSRGQGGNSPLHF | TGCGCCAGCAGCCGCGGACAGGGTGGTAATTCACCCCTCCACTTT | TRBJ1-6 | TRBV4-1 | NA | TRBD1
CASSLGTGGGEETQYF | TGTGCCAGCAGCTTAGGCACAGGGGGCGGTGAAGAGACCCAGTACTTC | TRBJ2-5 | TRBV7-2 | once | TRBD1
CASSWAGTGVGETQYF | TGTGCCAGCAGCTGGGCCGGGACAGGGGTCGGAGAGACCCAGTACTTC | TRBJ2-5 | TRBV5-6 | NA | TRBD1
CASSSLGQGSYEQYF | TGTGCCAGCAGCTCCTTAGGACAGGGCTCCTACGAGCAGTACTTC | TRBJ2-7 | TRBV5-6 | NA | TRBD1
CASSPPGGQGAEAFF | TGTGCCAGCTCACCACCGGGGGGGCAGGGGGCTGAAGCTTTCTTT | TRBJ1-1 | TRBV18 | few | TRBD1
CASSEGTRGDNEQFF | TGTGCCAGCAGTGAGGGGACTAGAGGTGACAATGAGCAGTTCTTC | TRBJ2-1 | TRBV2 | NA | TRBD2
CASSYPSGRTDTQYF | TGTGCCAGCAGCTACCCTAGCGGGAGGACAGATACGCAGTATTTT | TRBJ2-3 | TRBV7-9 | NA | TRBD2
CASSYTRGPNTEAFF | TGTGCCAGCAGTTACACTCGGGGACCGAACACTGAAGCTTTCTTT | TRBJ1-1 | TRBV6-5 | NA | NA
CASSGTGGKGTEAFF | TGTGCCAGCAGCGGAACAGGGGGAAAGGGCACTGAAGCTTTCTTT | TRBJ1-1 | TRBV5-4 | NA | TRBD1
CASSPTGFQNPEAFF | TGCGCCAGCAGCCCTACGGGGTTTCAGAACCCTGAAGCTTTCTTT | TRBJ1-1 | TRBV5-1 | NA | NA
CASSPVGQIKNIQYF | TGTGCCAGCAGCCCCGTGGGACAAATAAAAAACATTCAGTACTTC | TRBJ2-4 | TRBV14 | NA | NA
CSVTDRLNTEAFF | TGCAGCGTGACGGACAGACTGAACACTGAAGCTTTCTTT | TRBJ1-1 | TRBV29-1 | NA | NA
CASSEQAQGVYGYTF | TGTGCCAGCAGTGAACAAGCACAGGGCGTATATGGCTACACCTTC | TRBJ1-2 | TRBV6-1 | NA | NA
CASSLGGPNTDTQYF | TGCGCCAGCAGCTTAGGGGGACCCAACACAGATACGCAGTATTTT | TRBJ2-3 | TRBV5-1 | NA | NA
CASSLKRANNQPQHF | TGTGCCAGCAGCTTAAAGCGGGCCAACAATCAGCCCCAGCATTTT | TRBJ1-5 | TRBV11-2 | NA | NA
CASSDRDYHREKLFF | TGTGCCAGCAGTGACCGGGACTATCATCGTGAAAAACTGTTTTTT | TRBJ1-4 | TRBV27 | NA | NA
CASSSSGGAGGYTF | TGTGCCAGTAGTTCGAGCGGCGGGGCGGGAGGCTACACCTTC | TRBJ1-2 | TRBV19 | NA | NA
CASSIQQVSYEQYF | TGTGCCAGCAGCATACAGCAGGTCTCCTACGAGCAGTACTTC | TRBJ2-7 | TRBV5-5 | NA | NA
CASSLVRPGGGNTIYF | TGTGCCAGCAGCTTGGTTCGGCCAGGGGGCGGAAACACCATATATTTT | TRBJ1-3 | TRBV5-6 | NA | TRBD1
CASSAGDSSGNTIYF | TGTGCCAGCAGCGCAGGGGATAGCTCTGGAAACACCATATATTTT | TRBJ1-3 | TRBV9 | NA | NA
CASDVRTGRSYEQYF | TGTGCCAGCGACGTACGGACAGGGCGGTCCTACGAGCAGTACTTC | TRBJ2-7 | TRBV6-1 | NA | TRBD1
CASSMGLSSYEQYF | TGTGCCAGTAGTATGGGACTGAGCTCCTACGAGCAGTACTTC | TRBJ2-7 | TRBV19 | NA | NA
CASSLNVGHPTSSEQYF | TGTGCCAGCAGCTTAAATGTAGGACATCCGACCTCCTCCGAGCAGTACTTC | TRBJ2-7 | TRBV7-9 | NA | NA
CASSVGLAGVGETQYF | TGCGCCAGCAGCGTAGGACTAGCGGGAGTTGGGGAGACCCAGTACTTC | TRBJ2-5 | TRBV10-1 | NA | TRBD2
CASSQGVDPGTSGNTIYF | TGTGCCAGCAGCCAGGGCGTTGACCCAGGGACGTCTGGAAACACCATATATTTT | TRBJ1-3 | TRBV4-2 | NA | NA
CASSFPPVDTQYF | TGTGCCAGCAGTTTCCCTCCCGTTGATACGCAGTATTTT | TRBJ2-3 | TRBV28 | NA | NA
CASSELGGGLGTQYF | TGTGCCAGCAGTGAATTGGGAGGGGGACTAGGTACGCAGTATTTT | TRBJ2-3 | TRBV25-1 | NA | TRBD2
CATKRQDFSGELFF | TGTGCCACCAAAAGGCAGGATTTCTCCGGGGAGCTGTTTTTT | TRBJ2-2 | TRBV19 | NA | NA
CAWSGQGMGEQYF | TGTGCCTGGTCGGGACAGGGGATGGGCGAGCAGTACTTC | TRBJ2-7 | TRBV30 | NA | TRBD1
CASSRSLGGETQYF | TGTGCCAGCAGCCGCTCGCTAGGAGGCGAGACCCAGTACTTC | TRBJ2-5 | TRBV7-9 | NA | NA
CAISESETDTQYF | TGTGCCATCAGTGAGTCAGAAACAGATACGCAGTATTTT | TRBJ2-3 | TRBV10-3 | NA | NA
CASSLRGAFNTEAFF | TGTGCCAGCAGCTTGAGGGGAGCCTTCAACACTGAAGCTTTCTTT | TRBJ1-1 | TRBV7-2 | NA | NA
CASSEEGGTIYGYTF | TGTGCCAGCAGTGAAGAAGGGGGGACCATATATGGCTACACCTTC | TRBJ1-2 | TRBV6-1 | NA | NA
CAISESGPLSSYNSPLHF | TGTGCCATCAGTGAGTCGGGACCCCTGAGCTCCTATAATTCACCCCTCCACTTT | TRBJ1-6 | TRBV10-3 | NA | NA
CASGPTPGLREANVLTF | TGTGCTAGTGGTCCCACACCAGGCCTGAGAGAGGCCAACGTCCTGACTTTC | TRBJ2-6 | TRBV12-5 | NA | NA
CASSVEGGAGGYTF | TGTGCCAGCAGCGTAGAGGGGGGCGCAGGTGGCTACACCTTC | TRBJ1-2 | TRBV9 | NA | NA
CASSPNEGFGSGYGYTF | TGTGCCAGCTCACCGAACGAGGGCTTCGGGTCGGGCTATGGCTACACCTTC | TRBJ1-2 | TRBV18 | once | NA
CASSQTSGRGSNEQFF | TGTGCCAGCAGCCAGACTAGCGGGAGGGGCTCCAATGAGCAGTTCTTC | TRBJ2-1 | TRBV5-4 | NA | TRBD2
CASSWGQGIDTQYF | TGCGCCAGCAGTTGGGGACAGGGAATAGATACGCAGTATTTT | TRBJ2-3 | TRBV5-1 | NA | TRBD1
CASSRTSGGAEQYF | TGTGCCAGCAGTCGGACTAGCGGGGGGGCCGAGCAGTACTTC | TRBJ2-7 | TRBV28 | NA | TRBD2
CASTIGNQPQHF | TGTGCCAGTACCATCGGGAATCAGCCCCAGCATTTT | TRBJ1-5 | TRBV19 | NA | NA
CASSRRDRGTYGYTF | TGTGCCAGCAGCCGCAGGGACAGGGGGACCTATGGCTACACCTTC | TRBJ1-2 | TRBV5-8 | NA | TRBD1
CSVHTSGNTIYF | TGCAGCGTTCACACCTCTGGAAACACCATATATTTT | TRBJ1-3 | TRBV29-1 | NA | NA
CASRGQGRNEKLFF | TGTGCCAGCAGGGGACAGGGTAGAAATGAAAAACTGTTTTTT | TRBJ1-4 | TRBV2 | NA | TRBD1
CASSSPNVPGANVLTF | TGTGCCAGCAGTTCCCCAAACGTACCGGGGGCCAACGTCCTGACTTTC | TRBJ2-6 | TRBV27 | NA | NA
CASNPTGIDEKLFF | TGTGCCAGCAACCCGACAGGGATTGATGAAAAACTGTTTTTT | TRBJ1-4 | TRBV19 | NA | TRBD1